Presented here are 22 T cell receptor beta chains from one specimen sequenced in a study of blood T cell repertoires in COVID-19 (TCRdb year 2020). Library preparation was by the immunoSEQ multiplex PCR assay. Held by TCRdb, this immuneACCESS table contains in-frame sequences only and omits some clones. Under half of the omission traces to an unresolved V gene where checked; the cause of the rest is unknown. Within this sample are about 200,000 clones, with more than 75% of them counted one time only. The ten biggest clones cover approximately 6% of the sample. The sequenced material came from peripheral blood. The receptors come from a man in his sixties who had recovered from COVID-19.

J is TRBJ2-1 and V is TRBV30; 7 bases line up with TRBD2. This CDR3 contains 17 residues. V lost 5 bases to trimming and J lost 4 bases; unmatched junction nucleotides: 17. Per the germline V gene, CDR1 is GTSNPN and CDR2 is SVGIG (reference sequence). The DNA of the CDR3 is TGTGCCTGGGCTAGCGGCAGGGCGGCGGGGCGTTACAATGAGCAGTTCTTC. Translation gives CAWASGRAAGRYNEQFF.

This chain links TRBV9 with TRBJ2-2, with a weak D call TRBD2 (6 bases). Germline values: CDR1 SGDLS, CDR2 YYNGEE. Trimming left V 4 bases short and J 7 bases short, with 20 bases between. The CDR3 covers 16 residues. The CDR3 sequence is CASSPQGGGANGELFF. DNA of the CDR3: TGTGCCAGCAGCCCTCAAGGTGGAGGGGCGAACGGGGAGCTGTTTTTT.

Comments on this clone: Other DNA sequences of this sample code for an identical CDR3. The V call is TRBV9, the J call TRBJ2-5, with D unclear. The CDR3 is 11 amino acids. The V and J ends lost 3 bases and 3 bases respectively, with 3 bases between them. Germline assignment: CDR1 SGDLS and CDR2 YYNGEE. The CDR3 region is CASSAEETQYF. Written as DNA, the CDR3 is TGTGCCAGCAGCGCTGAAGAGACCCAGTACTTC.

In this sample, this clone turned up a few times. The chain recombines TRBV7-9 with TRBJ2-7; TRBD2 matches at 8 bases. After removal of 5 bases from V and 0 bases from J, the junction contained 9 bases not matched to a gene. Germline V gives CDR1 SEHNR, CDR2 FQNEAQ (reference sequence). CDR3 length: 16 residues. As DNA, the CDR3 is TGTGCCAGCAGCCCTCCCGGCGGGAGGCTCTCCTACGAGCAGTACTTC. Protein sequence: CASSPPGGRLSYEQYF.

The chain couples TRBV29-1 to TRBJ1-1; a weak D match, TRBD1 (5 bases). The length of the CDR3 is 13 residues. Trimming removed 5 bases at V and 3 bases at J, with 13 bases between. From germline, CDR1 is SQVTM and CDR2 ANQGSEA. CDR3 amino acids: CSVREQEHTEAFF. CDR3 bases: TGCAGCGTTCGCGAACAGGAACACACTGAAGCTTTCTTT.

This sequence joins TRBV28 and TRBJ1-6, with D possibly being TRBD1 (5 bases). Germline V gives CDR1 MDHEN, CDR2 SYDVKM. This CDR3 is 16 amino acids long. V was shortened by 5 bases and J by 8 bases, with 19 bases between the two germline ends. The DNA for the CDR3 is TGTGCCAGCAGTGACCCTGGAGGGCTCAGGGATTCACCCCTCCACTTT. This translates into CASSDPGGLRDSPLHF.

The CDR3 spells CASSLGLAGETQYF. CDR3 sequence (DNA): TGTGCCAGCAGCTTAGGGCTAGCCGGGGAGACCCAGTACTTC. The rearrangement uses TRBV7-6 and TRBJ2-5; weak D call: TRBD2 (5 bases). This CDR3 is 14 amino acids long. Germline V gives CDR1 SGHVS, CDR2 FNYEAQ. The V gene lost 1 base and the J gene lost 5 bases, with 11 bases spanning the gap.

This chain connects TRBV29-1 to TRBJ2-7, with TRBD2 matching over 8 bases. The V and J ends lost 5 bases and 13 bases, in that order; junction bases with no gene match: 13. The CDR3 consists of 12 residues. Germline-derived CDR1 and CDR2 are SQVTM and ANQGSEA. The CDR3 is CSVRVSGATEYF. As DNA, the CDR3 is TGCAGCGTTAGAGTTAGCGGGGCCACCGAATACTTC.

V is TRBV10-3 and J is TRBJ2-1; the match to TRBD1 covers 8 bases. Germline values: CDR1 ENHRY, CDR2 SYGVKD. This CDR3 is 16 amino acids long. With V trimmed by 3 bases and J by 10 bases, 14 bases remained unmatched. The CDR3 loop reads CAISEAGTGGAREQFF. The CDR3 DNA follows: TGTGCCATCAGTGAAGCTGGGACAGGAGGCGCGAGAGAGCAGTTCTTC.

The chain links TRBV5-4 to TRBJ2-2; 11 positions match TRBD2. Per germline, CDR1 SGHNT and CDR2 YYREEE (reference sequence). The CDR3 has 17 amino acids. The J segment lost 1 base and the V segment lost 0 bases, leaving 2 bases of the junction unmatched. The CDR3 here is CASSLELAGGNTGELFF. CDR3 nucleotide sequence: TGTGCCAGCAGCTTGGAGCTAGCGGGGGGGAACACCGGGGAGCTGTTTTTT.

This clone was recorded a few times. The rearrangement links TRBV27 to TRBJ1-4; D is undetermined. CDR3 length: 14 residues. V was pared by 8 bases and J by 0 bases, with 10 bases between. Germline V gene sequence: CDR1 MNHEY, CDR2 SMNVEV (reference sequence). The CDR3 DNA reads TGTGCCAGCGGCGGGCTGGCAACTAATGAAAAACTGTTTTTT. It yields the protein CASGGLATNEKLFF.

The CDR3 DNA reads as TGTGCCAGCAGCCCTAGTGGAGACAGGAATCAGCCCCAGCATTTT. Translation: CASSPSGDRNQPQHF. The chain links TRBV7-9 to TRBJ1-5, with a weak D call TRBD1 (6 bases). The length of the CDR3 is 15 residues. Trimming took off 5 bases at V and 4 bases at J, with 15 bases between the two ends. Germline CDR1 reads SEHNR; CDR2 reads FQNEAQ (reference sequence). The complete variable domain, with remaining parts taken from reference TRBV7-9 and TRBJ1-5, reads DTGVSQNPRHKITKRGQNVTFRCDPISEHNRLYWYRQTLGQGPEFLTYFQNEAQLEKSRLLSDRFSAERPKGSFSTLEIQRTEQGDSAMYLCASSPSGDRNQPQHFGDGTRLSIL.

The chain combines TRBV10-2 with TRBJ2-5; D not resolved. CDR3 length: 12 amino acids. The germline CDR1 and CDR2 sequences are WSHSY and SAAADI. V lost 5 bases and J lost 5, with 9 bases in between. The CDR3 region is CASSRSQETQYF. In nucleotides, the CDR3 is TGCGCCAGCAGTAGATCACAGGAGACCCAGTACTTC.

This chain's CDR3 is CASSPRRYQETQYF. As DNA, the CDR3 is TGTGCCAGCAGCCCGAGGAGGTACCAAGAGACCCAGTACTTC. This chain uses TRBV28 with TRBJ2-5, with TRBD2 as a possible D gene (5 bases). The CDR3 is 14 residues long. V lost 6 bases to trimming and J lost 0 bases, with 11 bases between them. Looked up from germline, CDR1 is MDHEN and CDR2 is SYDVKM. Full variable domain (missing parts from reference TRBV28 and TRBJ2-5): DVKVTQSSRYLVKRTGEKVFLECVQDMDHENMFWYRQDPGLGLRLIYFSYDVKMKEKGDIPEGYSVSREKKERFSLILESASTNQTSMYLCASSPRRYQETQYFGPGTRLLVL.

The rearrangement links TRBV6-5 to TRBJ1-6; 9 bases are a match to TRBD1. CDR3 length: 14 residues. The germline CDR1 and CDR2 sequences are MNHEY and SVGAGI. The junction had 4 bases not matched to a gene; V was cut back by 6 bases and J by 7 bases. The CDR3 DNA is TGTGCCAGCAGCCCCGACAGGGGGAATTCACCCCTCCACTTT. Its protein is CASSPDRGNSPLHF.

The V and J genes are TRBV21-1 and TRBJ2-7; TRBD1 reflects the table's D call only, with no check against the DNA. TRBV21-1 is flagged as a pseudogene. The CDR3 is 14 residues long. The chain's CDR3 is CASTTPDRGHEQYF. Here the CDR3 DNA reads TGTGCCAGCACCACTCCAGACAGGGGCCACGAGCAGTACTTC.

The chain employs TRBV5-1 and TRBJ2-3; 10 bases are shared with TRBD2. CDR3 size: 16 residues. Trimming at V came to 3 bases and at J to 0 bases, leaving 4 bases not matched to a gene. Germline V gene lookup returns CDR1 SGHRS and CDR2 YFSETQ. CDR3 residues: CASSSALAGSTDTQYF. As DNA, the CDR3 is TGCGCCAGCAGCTCCGCACTAGCGGGAAGCACAGATACGCAGTATTTT.

This chain uses TRBV6-6 with TRBJ2-3, with 14 bases fitting TRBD2. CDR3 length: 18 amino acids. The germline V gene has CDR1 MNHNY and CDR2 SVGAGI (reference sequence). V lost 5 bases to trimming and J lost 2 bases; unmatched junction nucleotides: 9. The CDR3 spells CASSQNRLAGGLTDTQYF. CDR3 nucleotide sequence: TGTGCCAGCAGTCAAAACCGACTAGCGGGAGGGCTCACAGATACGCAGTATTTT.

The rearrangement joins TRBV30 to TRBJ2-7; D possibly corresponds to TRBD1 (5 bases). Germline CDR1 and CDR2: GTSNPN and SVGIG (reference sequence). CDR3 length: 13 residues. V lost 4 bases, J lost 2 bases, and 12 bases lay in between. This CDR3 is CAWTETVPYEQYF. In DNA, the CDR3 is TGTGCCTGGACCGAGACAGTGCCCTACGAGCAGTACTTC. The whole variable domain, remainder taken from reference TRBV30 and TRBJ2-7, is SQTIHQWPATLVQPVGSPLSLECTVEGTSNPNLYWYRQAAGRGLQLLFYSVGIGQISSEVPQNLSASRPQDRQFILSSKKLLLSDSGFYLCAWTETVPYEQYFGPGTRLTVT.

The V gene is TRBV27, the J gene TRBJ1-1; 8 bases fit TRBD1. Per the germline V gene, CDR1 is MNHEY and CDR2 is SMNVEV (reference sequence). Trimming removed 6 bases from V and 4 bases from J; junction bases left unmatched: 10. The CDR3 contains 15 residues. Here the CDR3 DNA reads TGTGCCAGCAGAATAGACAGGGGAACGAGCACTGAAGCTTTCTTT. Its translation: CASRIDRGTSTEAFF.

V is TRBV28 and J is TRBJ2-7, with a weak D call TRBD2 (6 bases). The CDR3 is 13 amino acids. The V end lost 0 bases, the J end lost 7 bases, and 10 bases lay between the germline ends. CDR1 and CDR2 from the germline V gene are MDHEN and SYDVKM. The CDR3 loop is CASSLWTGEEQYF. The CDR3 DNA sequence: TGTGCCAGCAGTTTATGGACGGGAGAGGAGCAGTACTTC.

V gene TRBV9 combines with J gene TRBJ2-3; 12 nucleotides agree with TRBD2. The junction had 9 bases not matched to a gene; V was cut back by 4 bases and J by 0 bases. The CDR3 is made up of 18 amino acids. CDR1 and CDR2 (germline): SGDLS, YYNGEE. The DNA of the CDR3 is TGTGCCAGCAGCACGACTAGCGGGGGCGTTCTTAGCACAGATACGCAGTATTTT. Its protein is CASSTTSGGVLSTDTQYF.